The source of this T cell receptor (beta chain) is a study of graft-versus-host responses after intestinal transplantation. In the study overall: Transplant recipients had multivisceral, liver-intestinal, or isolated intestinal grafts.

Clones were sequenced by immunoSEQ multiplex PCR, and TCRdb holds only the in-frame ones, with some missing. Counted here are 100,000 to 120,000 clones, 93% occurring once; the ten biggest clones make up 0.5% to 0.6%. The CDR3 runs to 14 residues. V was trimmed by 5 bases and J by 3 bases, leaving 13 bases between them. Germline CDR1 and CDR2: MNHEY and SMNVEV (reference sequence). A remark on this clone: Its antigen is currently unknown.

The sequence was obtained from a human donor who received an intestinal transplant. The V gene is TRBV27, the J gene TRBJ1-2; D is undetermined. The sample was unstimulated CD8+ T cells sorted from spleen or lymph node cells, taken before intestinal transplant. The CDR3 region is CASSPSGFYYGYTF. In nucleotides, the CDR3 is TGTGCCAGCAGTCCAAGCGGTTTCTACTATGGCTACACCTTC.